This TCR beta chain is drawn from a study of T cells in Graves' hyperthyroidism and ophthalmopathy. In the case of this clonotype: Its target is not known. Germline is not matched at one junction end, which may reflect a read error.

Patients counted as stable if ophthalmopathy did not develop within 18 months. For the diagnoses, clinical symptoms, serum thyroxine and TRAb, thyroid ultrasound and orbital computed tomography were used. General study results and limits: Most thyroid clonotypes expanded above 0.001 were also detected in blood. Through a model of 13 V-J features, ophthalmopathy was separated from stable hyperthyroidism.

RNA transcripts were the template for amplifying TCR beta CDR3 regions. An initial round of RT-PCR targeting the TCR CDR3 relied on the HTBI primer set. One entry per CDR3 protein, called by TCRdb with MiXCR from the multiplex PCR reads. The sample includes roughly 700,000 distinct CDR3 sequences, roughly 17% of them seen just once. The length of the CDR3 is 14 residues. CDR1 is LNHDA and CDR2 is SQIVND in the germline V gene (reference sequence). The clonotype comes from a man over 45 with Graves' hyperthyroidism. The chain is built from TRBV19 and TRBJ2-5; D possibly uses TRBD1 or TRBD2 (5 bases each). Sequencing was performed on blood. CDR3 in DNA: TGTGCCAGTAGTCCCACCGGGACCCAAGAGACCCGGTACTTC. Protein product: CASSPTGTQETRYF. Full variable domain (outside the CDR3, taken from reference TRBV19 and TRBJ2-5): DGGITQSPKYLFRKEGQNVTLSCEQNLNHDAMYWYRQDPGQGLRLIYYSQIVNDFQKGDIAEGYSVSREKKESFPLTVTSAQKNPTAFYLCASSPTGTQETRYFGPGTRLLVL.